This paragraph reports one TCR beta chain. Its recognized antigen is unknown. No per-base quality is available; no much larger clone lies one base away. Preparation of the library involved the immunoSEQ multiplex PCR assay. Held by TCRdb, this immuneACCESS table contains in-frame sequences only and omits some clones. Under half of the omission traces to an unresolved V gene where checked; the cause of the rest is unknown. For this sample the table gives 83,000 or so clones, of which nearly 95% were detected only once. The leading ten clones occupy over 1.5% of the sample. The sample is drawn from a study of T cell changes during pregnancy in multiple sclerosis (dated by TCRdb to 2018 to 2020). In the study overall: The study examined how the T cell repertoire changed over the course of pregnancy in women with multiple sclerosis.

CDR1 MNHNS and CDR2 SASEGT were looked up in the germline V gene. Including cysteine and phenylalanine, the CDR3 has 16 amino acids. The DNA shown is the 48-base CDR3, in frame from base 1. Germline trimming amounts to 4 bases on V and 6 bases on J, with 7 as the count of junction bases outside the gene matches. Recombination joined TRBV6-1 with TRBJ1-5, and 12 junctional nucleotides match TRBD1. The TCR sequence derives from a female donor in good health, enrolled as a control in a pregnancy study. The material sequenced was peripheral blood, taken after pregnancy. The DNA sequence is as follows: TGTGCCAGCAGTGGGGGGACAGGGGGCGAGGGTCAGCCCCAGCATTTT. Its coded protein is CASSGGTGGEGQPQHF.